This T cell receptor beta chain derives from a study of shared clonotypes between healthy human individuals. As for the study in general: CD4 naive and memory got three plates each, CD8 naive two, CD8 memory one.

CDR3 length: 16 residues. CDR1 and CDR2 (germline): MNHEY, SMNVEV (reference sequence). V lost 5 bases to trimming and J lost 3 bases, with 20 bases between them. Generated by immunoSEQ multiplex PCR, the TCRdb table keeps only in-frame clones and is missing some. The sample has about 110,000 clones, 55% to 70% seen once; the top ten hold around 24%. The chain recombines TRBV27 with TRBJ2-7; TRBD2 might be the D (6 bases). This TCR was recovered from a woman aged 30 to 39 in good health. Sample: memory CD8+ T cells sorted from blood. The sample's subset: CD45RO+ cells pooled with CCR7-negative TemRA cells. CDR3 protein: CASSLDTGTFSYEQYF. As DNA, the CDR3 is TGTGCCAGCAGTCTGGACACGGGGACTTTCAGCTACGAGCAGTACTTC.